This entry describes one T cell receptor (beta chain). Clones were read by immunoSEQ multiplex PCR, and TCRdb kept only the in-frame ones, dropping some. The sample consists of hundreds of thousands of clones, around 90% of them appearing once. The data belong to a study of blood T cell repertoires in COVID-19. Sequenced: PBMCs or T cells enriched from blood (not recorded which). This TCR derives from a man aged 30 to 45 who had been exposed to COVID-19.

The CDR3 is CASAVGIRGGTQYF. CDR3 bases: TGTGCCAGCGCGGTCGGGATCCGGGGAGGTACGCAGTATTTT. The genes are TRBV7-2 and TRBJ2-3; weak D call: TRBD2 (6 bases). Germline assignment: CDR1 SGHTA and CDR2 FQGNSA. The V end was cut by 8 bases, the J end by 8 bases, with 20 bases between. This CDR3 contains 14 residues. Based on the CDR3 plus reference TRBV7-2 and TRBJ2-3, the full variable domain is GAGVSQSPSNKVTEKGKDVELRCDPISGHTALYWYRQSLGQGLEFLIYFQGNSAPDKSGLPSDRFSAERTGGSVSTLTIQRTQQEDSAVYLCASAVGIRGGTQYFGPGTRLTVL.